These 25 T cell receptor beta chains came from one sample sequenced in a study of shared clonotypes between healthy human individuals. Profiled with immunoSEQ multiplex PCR; TCRdb holds only in-frame clones, not every one. The data show under 1,100,000 clones, with around 78% seen just once and around 0.6% held by the top ten. What was sequenced was memory CD4+ T cells from PBMCs. The sample's subset: CD45RA-negative fraction. These receptors originate from a man aged 18-30 years in good health. Some clones in this sample may be carry-over from other donors' samples.

The rearrangement joins TRBV6-5 to TRBJ1-4, with D unclear. The V end was cut by 8 bases, the J end by 2 bases, with 12 bases between. Germline lookup yields CDR1 MNHEY and CDR2 SVGAGI. The CDR3 extends over 14 amino acids. The CDR3 sequence: CASPQVPTNEKLFF. The CDR3, as DNA: TGTGCCAGCCCCCAGGTTCCGACTAATGAAAAACTGTTTTTT.

V usage is TRBV7-9 and J usage is TRBJ2-2, with TRBD2 identical over 9 bases. Looked up from germline, CDR1 is SEHNR and CDR2 is FQNEAQ (reference sequence). This CDR3 spans 15 amino acids. Trimming at V came to 5 bases and at J to 3 bases, leaving 4 bases not matched to a gene. This chain's CDR3 is CASSLLAGHTGELFF. CDR3 in DNA: TGTGCCAGCAGCCTACTAGCGGGTCACACCGGGGAGCTGTTTTTT.

This chain links TRBV5-1 with TRBJ2-3; the match to TRBD1 covers 7 bases. The CDR3 is 15 residues long. Trimming removed 0 bases from V and 5 bases from J; junction bases left unmatched: 6. Germline values: CDR1 SGHRS, CDR2 YFSETQ. CDR3 residues: CASSLGQGFGDTQYF. CDR3 DNA sequence: TGCGCCAGCAGCTTGGGACAGGGCTTTGGAGATACGCAGTATTTT. The full variable domain, rest sourced from reference TRBV5-1 and TRBJ2-3, is KAGVTQTPRYLIKTRGQQVTLSCSPISGHRSVSWYQQTPGQGLQFLFEYFSETQRNKGNFPGRFSGRQFSNSRSEMNVSTLELGDSALYLCASSLGQGFGDTQYFGPGTRLTVL.

This clone came up a few times. The chain has TRBV28 and TRBJ1-2; TRBD1 matches 9 bases. The V and J ends lost 8 bases and 4 bases, in that order; junction bases with no gene match: 17. CDR3 length: 17 residues. Germline V gene sequence: CDR1 MDHEN, CDR2 SYDVKM. The CDR3 nucleotides read TGTGCCAGCGGCATGGGACAGGGCCCCTTTCCGGGCTATGGCTACACCTTC. Its protein product is CASGMGQGPFPGYGYTF.

V gene TRBV5-1 combines with J gene TRBJ2-7; maybe TRBD1 (6 bases). There are 13 residues in the CDR3. V lost 6 bases to trimming and J lost 3 bases, with 13 bases between them. The germline V gene has CDR1 SGHRS and CDR2 YFSETQ. CDR3 region: CASTRGQSYEQYF. For the CDR3, the DNA is TGCGCCAGCACTCGTGGACAGAGCTACGAGCAGTACTTC.

This chain links TRBV4-1 with TRBJ1-4; D gene uncertain. This CDR3 spans 15 amino acids. Deletions cut 8 bases from V and 0 bases from J, with 13 bases between. CDR1 is MGHRA and CDR2 is YSYEKL in the germline V gene. As DNA, the CDR3 is TGCGCCAGCGGTCATCGGTTTGCAACTAATGAAAAACTGTTTTTT. Residues: CASGHRFATNEKLFF.

The chain carries TRBV10-3 and TRBJ2-1, with 8 bases aligning to TRBD2. Germline CDR1 is ENHRY and CDR2 is SYGVKD. The CDR3 contains 16 residues. V lost 2 bases, J lost 6 bases, and 9 bases stayed unmatched. The CDR3 sequence is CAISEPRAGAGNEQFF. The CDR3 DNA reads TGTGCCATCAGTGAGCCAAGAGCGGGAGCGGGCAATGAGCAGTTCTTC.

Concerning this clone itself: With only one base between it and a far larger clone, this is likely a read error. The chain uses TRBV30 and TRBJ1-2, with D possibly TRBD1 on 6 matching bases. Trimming pared 3 bases from V and 4 bases from J, leaving 9 bases between. Germline V gives CDR1 GTSNPN, CDR2 SVGIG (reference sequence). This CDR3 comprises 12 residues. CDR3 bases: TGTGCCTGGAGAAGGGGGTGCTATGGCTACACCTTC. Residues: CAWRRGCYGYTF.

Remarks on this clone: Additional DNA sequences in this sample encode the identical CDR3. This rearrangement joins TRBV9 to TRBJ1-2; 9 nucleotides match TRBD1. Germline V lookup: CDR1 SGDLS, CDR2 YYNGEE. The CDR3 length is 13 residues. The ends lost 3 bases at V and 6 bases at J; junction bases unmatched: 3. In DNA form, the CDR3 reads TGTGCCAGCAGCGGGGACAGGGCTGATGGCTACACCTTC. Its protein product is CASSGDRADGYTF.

The rearrangement uses TRBV29-1 and TRBJ1-2, with D hard to call. The CDR3 totals 11 residues. The germline V gene encodes CDR1 SQVTM and CDR2 ANQGSEA. V was cut by 7 bases and J by 2 bases, with 8 bases left in between. CDR3 coding DNA: TGCAGCGCGAGGGAGAACTATGGCTACACCTTC. It codes for CSARENYGYTF.

This clone occurred once. The rearrangement joins TRBV29-1 to TRBJ2-3, with D maybe TRBD2 (5 bases). Germline lookup yields CDR1 SQVTM and CDR2 ANQGSEA. V dropped 6 bases and J dropped 2 bases, with 9 bases sitting between them. The CDR3 sequence is 12 residues long. The DNA for the CDR3 is TGCAGCGTCGGACTTCCCACAGATACGCAGTATTTT. It codes for CSVGLPTDTQYF.

The CDR3 nucleotides are TGTGCCAGCAGCGCCAGGGGGCTTAGCTACAATGAGCAGTTCTTC. This gives the protein CASSARGLSYNEQFF. The genes are TRBV7-9 and TRBJ2-1; 8 bases fit TRBD1. The CDR3 sequence is 15 residues long. V was clipped by 5 bases and J by 3 bases; unmatched bases: 6. Looked up from germline, CDR1 is SEHNR and CDR2 is FQNEAQ (reference sequence).

The V and J genes are TRBV5-4 and TRBJ2-7, with a tentative D call TRBD1 (6 bases). CDR1 and CDR2 from the germline V gene are SGHNT and YYREEE (reference sequence). The CDR3 sequence is 13 residues long. Trimming pared 0 bases from V and 4 bases from J, leaving 8 bases between. The DNA for the CDR3 is TGTGCCAGCAGCTTGGAAACAGGGTACGAGCAGTACTTC. Amino acid sequence: CASSLETGYEQYF.

This chain uses TRBV5-4 with TRBJ1-2; 11 bases align to TRBD1. The germline V gene has CDR1 SGHNT and CDR2 YYREEE (reference sequence). V lost 4 bases and J lost 2; bases outside the gene matches: 4. CDR3 length: 15 residues. The DNA for the CDR3 is TGTGCCAGCAGCCCTTGGACAGGGGGCAACTATGGCTACACCTTC. This gives the protein CASSPWTGGNYGYTF.

This chain links TRBV7-2 with TRBJ2-3; D assignment may be TRBD1 or TRBD2 (6 bases each). The germline V gene has CDR1 SGHTA and CDR2 FQGNSA. V gave up 5 bases and J gave up 6 bases, with 21 bases separating them. There are 16 residues in the CDR3. CDR3 amino acids: CASSRGSPGAIDTQYF. In DNA form, the CDR3 reads TGTGCCAGCAGCCGGGGGAGTCCGGGGGCTATCGATACGCAGTATTTT.

This clone was seen a handful of times. The chain recombines TRBV18 with TRBJ1-5, with unresolved D. Germline CDR1 KGHSH, CDR2 LQKENI. Trimming removed 2 bases at V and 7 bases at J, with 9 bases between. This CDR3 contains 13 residues. The CDR3 sequence: CASSPGIGQPQHF. CDR3 bases: TGTGCCAGCTCACCAGGCATTGGCCAGCCCCAGCATTTT.

The CDR3 loop reads CSASGTVSYEQYF. Written as DNA, the CDR3 is TGCAGCGCATCCGGGACGGTCTCCTACGAGCAGTACTTC. This chain connects TRBV29-1 to TRBJ2-7; D might be TRBD1 or TRBD2, each matching 5 bases. The germline V gene encodes CDR1 SQVTM and CDR2 ANQGSEA. This CDR3 is 13 amino acids long. Trimming left V 7 bases short and J 0 bases short, with 13 bases between.

This clone was recorded once. V gene TRBV27 combines with J gene TRBJ2-1; TRBD2 is a possible D gene (6 bases). The germline gives CDR1 MNHEY, CDR2 SMNVEV (reference sequence). There are 16 residues in the CDR3. V gave up 2 bases and J gave up 9 bases, with 20 bases separating them. The CDR3 spells CASSLLTRRGRFEQFF. Here the CDR3 DNA reads TGTGCCAGCAGTTTACTAACACGCCGTGGGAGGTTTGAGCAGTTCTTC.

This clone occurred once. The chain recombines TRBV5-8 with TRBJ2-1, with 13 bases aligning to TRBD2. The V and J ends lost 2 bases and 2 bases, in that order; junction bases with no gene match: 10. The CDR3 length is 19 residues. CDR1 is SGHTS, CDR2 YDEGEE, per germline. As DNA, the CDR3 is TGTGCCAGCAGCTTCAGACTAATGGGACTAGCGGGGACCTACAATGAGCAGTTCTTC. This translates into CASSFRLMGLAGTYNEQFF.

The rearrangement joins TRBV29-1 to TRBJ2-1; D might be TRBD2 (5 bases). V was pared by 6 bases and J by 0 bases, with 12 bases between. The CDR3 runs 14 residues. Germline V gene sequence: CDR1 SQVTM, CDR2 ANQGSEA. CDR3 sequence (DNA): TGCAGCGTACCGATGGGGAGCTCCTACAATGAGCAGTTCTTC. Its translation is CSVPMGSSYNEQFF.

This clone is a singleton in its sample. The gene calls are TRBV4-3 and TRBJ1-2, with 7 positions matching TRBD1. The germline gives CDR1 LGHNA, CDR2 YSLEER. J was trimmed by 8 bases and V by 0 bases; bases with no gene match: 9. The CDR3 consists of 15 residues. The CDR3 loop reads CASSQESGQAGGYTF. In DNA, the CDR3 is TGCGCCAGCAGCCAAGAGTCCGGACAGGCCGGGGGCTACACCTTC.

The genes are TRBV28 and TRBJ1-2; 8 bases fit TRBD1. The V and J ends lost 6 bases and 0 bases, in that order; junction bases with no gene match: 6. The CDR3 length is 15 residues. The V gene's germline CDR1 is MDHEN and CDR2 SYDVKM. DNA of the CDR3: TGTGCCAGCAGCTACGGGACAGGTTCTAACTATGGCTACACCTTC. This sequence encodes CASSYGTGSNYGYTF.

The chain has TRBV5-4 and TRBJ1-1; the D is unclear. Germline V gene lookup returns CDR1 SGHNT and CDR2 YYREEE (reference sequence). Trimming left V 0 bases short and J 8 bases short, with 14 bases between. This CDR3 comprises 14 residues. This CDR3 reads CASSLAGQRSEAFF. The CDR3 nucleotides are TGTGCCAGCAGCTTGGCCGGGCAGAGGAGCGAAGCTTTCTTT.

The chain couples TRBV30 to TRBJ1-2; TRBD1 aligns across 9 bases. This CDR3 has 13 residues. V gave up 3 bases and J gave up 8 bases; unmatched junction bases: 7. Germline values: CDR1 GTSNPN, CDR2 SVGIG (reference sequence). The CDR3 reads CAWRTGGRGGYTF. CDR3 DNA sequence: TGTGCCTGGAGAACAGGGGGCCGGGGAGGCTACACCTTC.

This chain uses TRBV7-6 with TRBJ2-5; D could derive from TRBD1 or TRBD2 (5 bases each). CDR1 is SGHVS and CDR2 is FNYEAQ in the germline V gene. V dropped 5 bases and J dropped 4 bases, with 20 bases sitting between them. The CDR3 loop spans 16 amino acids. In nucleotides, the CDR3 is TGTGCCAGCAGCCCGGGCAGGTCGGGGCCAGGAGAGACCCAGTACTTC. It yields the protein CASSPGRSGPGETQYF.